The rows below give T cell receptor beta chains drawn from one sample of a study of blood T cell repertoires in COVID-19. Using immunoSEQ multiplex PCR, the repertoire was profiled, and TCRdb retains in-frame clones only, with some absent. The repertoire holds about 270,000 clones, almost 85% seen once, with approximately 8.2% in the top ten. The source material was PBMCs or T cells enriched from blood (not recorded which). Receptor source: a woman in her forties or fifties with acute COVID-19. Each CDR3 is given with its conserved first and last residue. The D gene is left open where the match is weak. Clone size is stated in some rows and not others, as once, few, many or a class when expanded.

D: TRBD2
J: TRBJ2-1
size: .
V: TRBV2
DNA: TGTGCCAGCAATCCGACTAGCGGGGCGTACAATGAGCAGTTCTTC
CDR3: CASNPTSGAYNEQFF

D: .
J: TRBJ1-1
size: .
V: TRBV3-1/TRBV3-2
DNA: TGTGCCAGCAGCCCCCGCTCGAGGGTGGTACCTGAAGCTTTCTTT
CDR3: CASSPRSRVVPEAFF

D: .
J: TRBJ1-5
size: .
V: TRBV30
DNA: TGTGCCTGGAGTGTTATAGGGGGTGGTCAGCCCCAGCATTTT
CDR3: CAWSVIGGGQPQHF

D: TRBD1
J: TRBJ1-1
size: .
V: TRBV7-9
DNA: TGTGCCAGCAGTCGAGCCCTAGGACAGGGTCCTAGCATGGCTTTCTTT
CDR3: CASSRALGQGPSMAFF

D: TRBD1
J: TRBJ2-5
size: .
V: TRBV2
DNA: TGTGCCAGCAGGGAGTACCGCGGGACAGGGGCGCAAGAGACCCAGTACTTC
CDR3: CASREYRGTGAQETQYF

D: .
J: TRBJ1-1
size: .
V: TRBV5-1
DNA: TGCGCCAGCAGCTTGGTCAAGAACACTGAAGCTTTCTTT
CDR3: CASSLVKNTEAFF

D: TRBD1
J: TRBJ2-7
size: .
V: TRBV5-1
DNA: TGCGCCAGCAGCTTGGACGGGACAGGTTTATACGAGCAGTACTTC
CDR3: CASSLDGTGLYEQYF

D: .
J: TRBJ1-4
size: once
V: TRBV28
DNA: TGTGGAGTGAAAGAAGTTAATGAAAAACTGTTTTTT
CDR3: CGVKEVNEKLFF

D: TRBD1
J: TRBJ1-4
size: .
V: TRBV18
DNA: TGTGCCAGCTCACCCCCGTTGGGACAGGGGACTGAAAAACTGTTTTTT
CDR3: CASSPPLGQGTEKLFF

D: .
J: TRBJ1-2
size: .
V: TRBV6-5
DNA: TGTGCCAGCAGTTCCCCTTCAGTCTATGGCTACACCTTC
CDR3: CASSSPSVYGYTF

D: TRBD2
J: TRBJ2-3
size: few
V: TRBV10-3
DNA: TGTGCCATCAGTGAACGAAGGACTAGCGGGGGTGGAGATACGCAGTATTTT
CDR3: CAISERRTSGGGDTQYF

D: TRBD1
J: TRBJ2-7
size: .
V: TRBV30
DNA: TGTGCCTGGGAGGCCGGGACAGGGAACGAGCAGTACTTC
CDR3: CAWEAGTGNEQYF

D: TRBD1
J: TRBJ2-7
size: .
V: TRBV6-2/TRBV6-3
DNA: TGTGCCAGCAGTCATCAGGGGGCTGGAGGCTACGAGCAGTACTTC
CDR3: CASSHQGAGGYEQYF

D: TRBD2
J: TRBJ2-2
size: .
V: TRBV5-3
DNA: TGTGCCAGAAGCTTGGTGTCTAGCGGGGGGATAACCGGGGAGCTGTTTTTT
CDR3: CARSLVSSGGITGELFF

D: .
J: TRBJ1-1
size: .
V: TRBV14
DNA: TGTGCCAGCAGCAACAGGGTTATGAACACTGAAGCTTTCTTT
CDR3: CASSNRVMNTEAFF

D: TRBD2
J: TRBJ2-1
size: .
V: TRBV4-3
DNA: TGCGCCAGCAGCCAAGTCCAAGCGGGGGGGCCCAACAATGAGCAGTTCTTC
CDR3: CASSQVQAGGPNNEQFF

D: TRBD1
J: TRBJ1-2
size: .
V: TRBV6-1
DNA: TGTGCCAGCAGTGCATACGACAGGGTAATTAGGGCTTTCGGCTACACCTTC
CDR3: CASSAYDRVIRAFGYTF

D: TRBD1
J: TRBJ2-7
size: .
V: TRBV6-5
DNA: TGTGCCAGCAGCGTACAGGGGGCGCGGGACGAGCAGTACTTC
CDR3: CASSVQGARDEQYF

D: .
J: TRBJ1-1
size: .
V: TRBV7-2
DNA: TGTGCCAGCAGCTCACAGGAGAACACTGAAGCTTTCTTT
CDR3: CASSSQENTEAFF

D: .
J: TRBJ1-2
size: .
V: TRBV10-2
DNA: TGCGCCAGCAGCGAAGAAGACACACCCCGAGAGGGCTACACCTTC
CDR3: CASSEEDTPREGYTF

D: .
J: TRBJ1-5
size: once
V: TRBV18
DNA: TGTGCCAGCTCACCCACTCCAAAGAATCAGCCCCAGCATTTT
CDR3: CASSPTPKNQPQHF

D: TRBD1
J: TRBJ1-1
size: .
V: TRBV7-2
DNA: TGTGCCAGCAGCTCCTACAGGGGACCGAACACTGAAGCTTTCTTT
CDR3: CASSSYRGPNTEAFF

D: .
J: TRBJ2-5
size: .
V: TRBV3-1/TRBV3-2
DNA: TGTGCCAGCAGCCAAGGACCCGGAGGACAGAACCAAGAGACCCAGTACTTC
CDR3: CASSQGPGGQNQETQYF

D: TRBD2
J: TRBJ2-3
size: .
V: TRBV19
DNA: TGTGCCAGTGTCTCCGGGACTAGAAGCACAGATACGCAGTATTTT
CDR3: CASVSGTRSTDTQYF

D: TRBD2
J: TRBJ2-3
size: .
V: TRBV9
DNA: TGTGCCAGCAGCGTCCTACTAGCGGGCCCGCCCCCCCATTTT
CDR3: CASSVLLAGPPPHF

D: TRBD2
J: TRBJ2-5
size: .
V: TRBV30
DNA: TGTGCCTGGAGTCTAGGACTAGCGGGGGAAGAGACCCAGTACTTC
CDR3: CAWSLGLAGEETQYF

D: TRBD1
J: TRBJ1-5
size: many
V: TRBV7-8
DNA: TGTGCCAGCAGCTTGACCGGGACAGGGAGCAATCAGCCCCAGCATTTT
CDR3: CASSLTGTGSNQPQHF

D: TRBD1
J: TRBJ1-1
size: .
V: TRBV19
DNA: TGTGCCAGTATCTCTTGGACAGGGGGCATGAACACTGAAGCTTTCTTT
CDR3: CASISWTGGMNTEAFF

D: TRBD1
J: TRBJ2-7
size: .
V: TRBV29-1
DNA: TGCAGCGTTGGGAGACAGGGGACCGAGCAGTACTTC
CDR3: CSVGRQGTEQYF

D: TRBD1
J: TRBJ1-1
size: .
V: TRBV3-1/TRBV3-2
DNA: TGTGCCAGCAGCCAAGAAACGGGACAGGGAAGTCGAACTGAAGCTTTCTTT
CDR3: CASSQETGQGSRTEAFF

D: .
J: TRBJ1-2
size: .
V: TRBV6-4
DNA: TGTGCCAGCAGTGATAATAGGGGTGGCTACACCTTC
CDR3: CASSDNRGGYTF

D: .
J: TRBJ1-2
size: .
V: TRBV7-8
DNA: TGTGCCAGCAGCCCGACTCGCGGCTATGGCTACACCTTC
CDR3: CASSPTRGYGYTF

D: .
J: TRBJ2-1
size: .
V: TRBV2
DNA: TGTGCCAGCACCCTAGGCGGGCCGTACAATGAGCAGTTCTTC
CDR3: CASTLGGPYNEQFF

D: .
J: TRBJ2-3
size: .
V: TRBV2
DNA: TGTGCCAGCAAACAGGGTGTAACAGATACGCAGTATTTT
CDR3: CASKQGVTDTQYF

D: .
J: TRBJ1-2
size: .
V: TRBV19
DNA: TGTGCCAGTAGTAGAAGCTCAGGGTTAGATGGCTACACCTTC
CDR3: CASSRSSGLDGYTF

D: .
J: TRBJ1-2
size: once
V: TRBV18
DNA: TGTGCCAGCTCACCACGGGCGGGGGGTCCGGCTTATGGCTACACCTTC
CDR3: CASSPRAGGPAYGYTF

D: .
J: TRBJ1-2
size: .
V: TRBV5-1
DNA: TGCGCCAGCAGCTTAATGAAAGACAGGAGTCCCTATGGCTACACCTTC
CDR3: CASSLMKDRSPYGYTF

D: TRBD1
J: TRBJ1-1
size: .
V: TRBV30
DNA: TGTGCCTGGAGGCCGCTGGACAGGGCCGTAACTGAAGCTTTCTTT
CDR3: CAWRPLDRAVTEAFF

D: .
J: TRBJ1-1
size: .
V: TRBV5-1
DNA: TGCGCCAGCAGCTTGGAAGGGGCCCGAGGAGAAGCTTTCTTT
CDR3: CASSLEGARGEAFF

D: .
J: TRBJ2-7
size: .
V: TRBV6-2/TRBV6-3
DNA: TGTGCCAGCAGTTACTCGCGCGGGGAGCCCTTCTACGAGCAGTACTTC
CDR3: CASSYSRGEPFYEQYF

D: .
J: TRBJ1-6
size: many
V: TRBV2
DNA: TGTGCCAGCAGTGAGACACAGGGTAGAGGGAATTCACCCCTCCACTTT
CDR3: CASSETQGRGNSPLHF

D: TRBD1
J: TRBJ1-1
size: .
V: TRBV7-2
DNA: TGTGCCAGCAGCCCCCGACAGGGGGATAAGAACACTGAAGCTTTCTTT
CDR3: CASSPRQGDKNTEAFF

D: TRBD1
J: TRBJ1-5
size: .
V: TRBV10-3
DNA: TGTGCCATCAGTGAGACGGGACAGGGCCGCCTTGGTCAGCCCCAGCATTTT
CDR3: CAISETGQGRLGQPQHF

D: .
J: TRBJ2-1
size: .
V: TRBV2
DNA: TGTGCCAGCCGGAGGCCAACGGTGTATGAGCAGTTCTTC
CDR3: CASRRPTVYEQFF

D: .
J: TRBJ1-3
size: once
V: TRBV29-1
DNA: TGCAGCGTTGAGGCAAGCTCTGGAAACACCATATATTTT
CDR3: CSVEASSGNTIYF

D: TRBD2
J: TRBJ2-1
size: .
V: TRBV6-6
DNA: TGTGCCAGCAGTTACCAGCGGGGGAATTACAATGAGCAGTTCTTC
CDR3: CASSYQRGNYNEQFF

D: TRBD1
J: TRBJ1-1
size: .
V: TRBV7-9
DNA: TGTGCCAGCAGCGCCACAGGGGGGGTTACTGAAGCTTTCTTT
CDR3: CASSATGGVTEAFF